One TCR beta chain is described in this entry. The sample is drawn from a study of T-cell reconstitution after alpha-beta-depleted transplantation in children. The trim removed 0 bases at V and 5 bases at J, leaving 4 bases unmatched. The CDR3 has 14 residues. Germline V gene lookup returns CDR1 GTSNPN and CDR2 SVGIG (reference sequence). Unique molecular identifiers were incorporated during preparation of the TCRbeta library. From the PCR reads, TCRdb called clonotypes with MiXCR, one entry per CDR3 protein. The table lists around 340,000 distinct CDR3 sequences, less than 15% of them singletons. The chain combines TRBV30 with TRBJ1-1; TRBD1 aligns across 9 bases. The material was PBMCs, obtained from the stem cell graft. The receptor was isolated from a human donor who donated a stem cell graft to a child with Fanconi anemia. CDR3 sequence (DNA): TGTGCCTGGAGTGTACAGGGGGCGCGGACTGAAGCTTTCTTT. It translates to CAWSVQGARTEAFF.